These 4 T cell receptor beta chains were sequenced from one sample in a study of cytomegalovirus exposure and HLA in healthy donors. PCR employed 60 Vbeta and 13 Jbeta primers. Here immunoSEQ multiplex PCR was the method, and the copy in TCRdb shows in-frame clones only, minus some. The data show about 160,000 clones, with approximately 60% seen just once and approximately 6.5% held by the top ten. Sequences were obtained from PBMCs. The receptors derive from a woman aged 60-75 years in good health and CMV-seropositive.

The V and J genes are TRBV19 and TRBJ2-3; 8 bases match TRBD2. Germline CDR1 reads LNHDA; CDR2 reads SQIVND (reference sequence). The ends lost 5 bases at V and 1 base at J; junction bases unmatched: 8. The CDR3 runs to 16 residues. The CDR3 is CASSGGLDTRTDTQYF. Written as DNA, the CDR3 is TGTGCCAGTAGTGGGGGACTAGATACCCGCACAGATACGCAGTATTTT.

The rearrangement uses TRBV7-3 and TRBJ2-1; 9 bases agree with TRBD2. J lost 6 bases, V lost 1 base, and 4 bases had no gene match. Germline V gene sequence: CDR1 SGHTA, CDR2 FQGTGA. The CDR3 has 15 amino acids. CDR3 sequence (DNA): TGTGCCAGCAGCTTAATAGCGGGAGTTAGCAATGAGCAGTTCTTC. Encoded protein: CASSLIAGVSNEQFF.

This clone has just one count. J is TRBJ1-1 and V is TRBV28; D call uncertain. This CDR3 spans 18 amino acids. The V end was cut by 2 bases, the J end by 11 bases, with 30 bases between. In germline, CDR1 is MDHEN, CDR2 SYDVKM. The CDR3 protein is CASSLGGFAGEGLTGAFF. As DNA, the CDR3 is TGTGCCAGCAGTTTAGGAGGGTTTGCCGGGGAAGGCCTAACTGGGGCTTTCTTT.

This clone was detected only once. The chain employs TRBV30 and TRBJ2-7, with 8 bases lining up with TRBD1. Trimming took 4 bases from V and 0 from J; bases not matched to a gene: 5. In germline, CDR1 is GTSNPN, CDR2 SVGIG (reference sequence). The CDR3 totals 14 residues. This CDR3 reads CAWTRTGSSYEQYF. The CDR3, as DNA: TGTGCCTGGACCAGGACAGGGAGCTCCTACGAGCAGTACTTC.